This T cell receptor (beta chain) derives from a study of blood T cell repertoires in COVID-19. About the research overall: The United States, Italy and Spain supplied acute and convalescent COVID-19 samples.

Seattle's enrolled individuals joined amid active infection and were then monitored longitudinally. Original processing methods: Amplifying reference gene primers gave estimates of nucleated cell counts. Using immunoSEQ multiplex PCR, the repertoire was profiled, and TCRdb retains in-frame clones only, with some absent. The V and J calls and clone size come from that table; D and trimming were worked out from the DNA. This sample has 100,000 to 150,000 clones, with around 90% found just once. A single count supports this clone. This TCR came from a man aged 50 or older with COVID-19, enrolled during active disease. Input material: peripheral blood.

The CDR3 here is CASSQGAHSTDTQYF. The CDR3 coding sequence is TGTGCCAGCAGCCAAGGGGCCCATAGCACAGATACGCAGTATTTT. The chain joins TRBV3-1 (or the pseudogene TRBV3-2) to TRBJ2-3; D is unresolved. This CDR3 region has 15 residues. Germline lookup yields CDR1 LGHDT and CDR2 YNNKEL (reference sequence). The V end was cut by 1 base, the J end by 0 bases, with 8 bases between.